The 26 T cell receptor beta chains below were found in one sample sequenced in a study of blood T cell repertoires in COVID-19. TCRdb keeps only in-frame clones here, not all; method: immunoSEQ multiplex PCR. The repertoire holds about 100,000 clones, 85% seen once, with about an eighth in the top ten. Sequencing was carried out using peripheral blood. These receptor sequences come from a man aged 50-60 years with active or convalescent COVID-19.

This chain's CDR3 is CASSVGRGTGGYTF. The CDR3 DNA reads TGTGCCAGCAGCGTGGGTAGGGGAACAGGTGGCTACACCTTC. The chain recombines TRBV5-4 with TRBJ1-2; D is possibly TRBD1 (5 bases). V was clipped by 4 bases and J by 7 bases, with 17 bases between them. Germline CDR1 reads SGHNT; CDR2 reads YYREEE (reference sequence). This CDR3 comprises 14 residues. The variable domain in full, completed from reference TRBV5-4 and TRBJ1-2, reads ETGVTQSPTHLIKTRGQQVTLRCSSQSGHNTVSWYQQALGQGPQFIFQYYREEENGRGNFPPRFSGLQFPNYSSELNVNALELDDSALYLCASSVGRGTGGYTFGSGTRLTVV.

The chain recombines TRBV3-1 (or the pseudogene TRBV3-2) with TRBJ1-6; 7 nucleotides agree with TRBD1. V lost 0 bases to trimming and J lost 11 bases; unmatched junction nucleotides: 7. In germline, CDR1 is LGHDT, CDR2 YNNKEL (reference sequence). This CDR3 comprises 15 residues. DNA of the CDR3: TGTGCCAGCAGCCAAGAGTTTACAGGGGAGACACCCCTCCACTTT. Translation gives CASSQEFTGETPLHF.

This clone was counted between two and nine times. The rearrangement joins TRBV30 to TRBJ1-5; the match to TRBD1 covers 8 bases. CDR1 GTSNPN and CDR2 SVGIG come from the germline V gene (reference sequence). This CDR3 has 16 residues. V lost 2 bases, J lost 3 bases, and 9 bases stayed unmatched. The CDR3 loop reads CAWSFQGASPNQPQHF. In DNA form, the CDR3 reads TGTGCCTGGAGTTTCCAGGGGGCATCCCCCAATCAGCCCCAGCATTTT.

This clone appeared once. V is TRBV11-3 and J is TRBJ1-1; TRBD1 might be the D (5 bases). The CDR3 covers 15 residues. The germline gives CDR1 SGHNT, CDR2 YENEEA. The ends were cut back, 5 bases at V and 4 bases at J, with 17 bases in the middle. CDR3: CASSGTGRISTEAFF. The CDR3, as DNA: TGTGCCAGCAGCGGCACAGGTCGAATTAGCACTGAAGCTTTCTTT.

The J gene is TRBJ2-1, the V gene TRBV5-4, with D perhaps TRBD1 (6 bases). The germline V gene has CDR1 SGHNT and CDR2 YYREEE (reference sequence). The CDR3 extends over 14 amino acids. V lost 1 base and J 5 bases, leaving 10 bases between the germline ends. Here the CDR3 reads CASSLQGTNNEQFF. DNA of the CDR3: TGTGCCAGCAGCTTGCAGGGGACGAACAATGAGCAGTTCTTC.

This clone was picked up one time. V is TRBV28 and J is TRBJ2-5, with TRBD2 matching over 11 bases. The CDR3 is 15 residues long. In germline, CDR1 is MDHEN, CDR2 SYDVKM. Trimming removed 5 bases from V and 4 bases from J; junction bases left unmatched: 6. The CDR3 protein is CASSPSGRRIETQYF. The CDR3 region has the DNA TGTGCCAGCAGTCCTAGCGGGAGGCGGATAGAGACCCAGTACTTC.

The count of this clone is one. The genes are TRBV3-1 (or the pseudogene TRBV3-2) and TRBJ2-7; 8 bases match TRBD1. The germline V gene has CDR1 LGHDT and CDR2 YNNKEL (reference sequence). Unmatched junction bases numbered 8, after V lost 2 bases and J lost 2 bases. The CDR3 sequence is 16 residues long. The CDR3 nucleotides read TGTGCCAGCAGCCAATTACCGGGACAGGCTACCTACGAGCAGTACTTC. Protein product: CASSQLPGQATYEQYF.

The V call is TRBV6-5, the J call TRBJ2-7; D possibly corresponds to TRBD1 (6 bases). The germline V gene has CDR1 MNHEY and CDR2 SVGAGI. The CDR3 totals 14 residues. V gave up 4 bases and J gave up 3 bases, with 13 bases separating them. CDR3 in DNA: TGTGCCAGCAGTTGGGACACGACCTTCTACGAGCAGTACTTC. Translation: CASSWDTTFYEQYF.

The CDR3 DNA sequence: TGTGCCAGCAGCTTTAGCGGGACGAATAGGGAGACCCAGTACTTC. It encodes CASSFSGTNRETQYF. The chain joins TRBV11-2 to TRBJ2-5; 8 positions agree with TRBD2. This CDR3 is built from 15 residues. Germline V CDR1 and CDR2: SGHAT, FQNNGV. V gave up 3 bases and J gave up 5 bases; unmatched junction bases: 8.

This rearrangement joins TRBV4-1 to TRBJ2-1; possibly TRBD2 for D (6 bases). V gave up 3 bases and J gave up 4 bases, with 19 bases separating them. The CDR3 extends over 17 amino acids. Germline CDR1 is MGHRA and CDR2 is YSYEKL. The CDR3 region has the DNA TGCGCCAGCAGCCAGGAGGGTTTGGTCCCCGAGTACAATGAGCAGTTCTTC. Translation: CASSQEGLVPEYNEQFF.

This CDR3 reads CASRDSGGPISGANVLTF. The CDR3 DNA is TGTGCCAGCAGGGATTCCGGGGGTCCCATCTCTGGGGCCAACGTCCTGACTTTC. The chain employs TRBV2 and TRBJ2-6; weak D call: TRBD2 (6 bases). Trimming took off 6 bases at V and 0 bases at J, with 18 bases between the two ends. This CDR3 is 18 amino acids long. The germline gives CDR1 SNHLY, CDR2 FYNNEI. The full variable domain, with the rest looked up from reference TRBV2 and TRBJ2-6, is EPEVTQTPSHQVTQMGQEVILRCVPISNHLYFYWYRQILGQKVEFLVSFYNNEISEKSEIFDDQFSVERPDGSNFTLKIRSTKLEDSAMYFCASRDSGGPISGANVLTFGAGSRLTVL.

The gene calls are TRBV19 and TRBJ2-2; 8 bases are shared with TRBD1. The CDR3 contains 15 residues. Germline CDR1 LNHDA, CDR2 SQIVND (reference sequence). The V gene end was trimmed by 3 bases and the J gene end by 7 bases; junction bases not matched to a gene: 7. This chain's CDR3 is CASSIPGGGGGELFF. The CDR3, as DNA: TGTGCCAGTAGTATTCCAGGGGGCGGTGGCGGGGAGCTGTTTTTT.

This sequence joins TRBV18 and TRBJ1-1; TRBD1 matches at 7 bases. The CDR3 sequence is 19 residues long. Germline values: CDR1 KGHSH, CDR2 LQKENI. The trim removed 3 bases at V and 2 bases at J, leaving 18 bases unmatched. The CDR3 protein is CASSPQPNRQGEENTEAFF. For the CDR3, the DNA is TGTGCCAGCTCACCGCAGCCAAATCGACAGGGCGAGGAAAACACTGAAGCTTTCTTT.

The chain carries TRBV24-1 and TRBJ2-2; 10 bases map to TRBD1. The trim removed 9 bases at V and 3 bases at J, leaving 6 bases unmatched. The V gene's germline CDR1 is KGHDR and CDR2 SFDVKD. CDR3 size: 15 residues. CDR3 in amino acids: CATEPGTGDTGELFF. The CDR3 nucleotides read TGTGCCACCGAGCCTGGGACAGGGGACACCGGGGAGCTGTTTTTT.

The rearrangement joins TRBV20-1 to TRBJ1-1; D ambiguous. Germline V gene data show CDR1 as DFQATT and CDR2 as SNEGSKA (reference sequence). Trimming pared 3 bases from V and 0 bases from J, leaving 8 bases between. The CDR3 is 13 amino acids. The CDR3 loop is CSASPEMNTEAFF. The CDR3, as DNA: TGCAGTGCTAGTCCAGAAATGAACACTGAAGCTTTCTTT.

The genes are TRBV7-6 and TRBJ2-1; 8 nucleotides align to TRBD2. The CDR3 runs 14 residues. CDR1 is SGHVS and CDR2 is FNYEAQ in the germline V gene. With V trimmed by 4 bases and J by 6 bases, 5 bases remained unmatched. In DNA, the CDR3 is TGTGCCAGCAGCTCGCGGGAGGAAAGCAATGAGCAGTTCTTC. It translates to CASSSREESNEQFF.

This sequence joins TRBV2 and TRBJ2-6; D gene ambiguous. CDR1 and CDR2 (germline): SNHLY, FYNNEI. V was cut by 5 bases and J by 0 bases, with 8 bases left in between. This CDR3 region has 15 residues. This CDR3 reads CASSLGFSGANVLTF. Here the CDR3 DNA reads TGTGCCAGCAGTCTAGGATTCTCTGGGGCCAACGTCCTGACTTTC. Full variable domain (outside the CDR3, taken from reference TRBV2 and TRBJ2-6): EPEVTQTPSHQVTQMGQEVILRCVPISNHLYFYWYRQILGQKVEFLVSFYNNEISEKSEIFDDQFSVERPDGSNFTLKIRSTKLEDSAMYFCASSLGFSGANVLTFGAGSRLTVL.

V usage is TRBV10-2 and J usage is TRBJ1-1, with 8 bases matching TRBD1. The CDR3 is 14 amino acids. V lost 5 bases to trimming and J lost 5 bases; unmatched junction nucleotides: 7. Germline CDR1 reads WSHSY; CDR2 reads SAAADI. The CDR3: CASSQQGARTEAFF. CDR3 coding DNA: TGCGCCAGCAGTCAGCAGGGGGCGCGAACTGAAGCTTTCTTT.

V and J are TRBV4-1 and TRBJ1-1; TRBD1 aligns across 11 bases. The CDR3 runs 15 residues. The V gene's germline CDR1 is MGHRA and CDR2 YSYEKL. V dropped 4 bases and J dropped 1; count of bases not matched to a gene: 2. The CDR3 nucleotides read TGCGCCAGCAGCCCAGGACAGGGGGCGAACACTGAAGCTTTCTTT. It codes for CASSPGQGANTEAFF.

The chain uses TRBV5-1 and TRBJ1-5; D not certain. CDR1 SGHRS and CDR2 YFSETQ come from the germline V gene. Trimming pared 3 bases from V and 0 bases from J, leaving 10 bases between. This CDR3 spans 15 amino acids. The chain's CDR3 is CASSSDGNSNQPQHF. The CDR3 DNA is TGCGCCAGCAGCTCGGACGGGAATAGCAATCAGCCCCAGCATTTT.

This chain links TRBV24-1 with TRBJ2-5; D possibly corresponds to TRBD1 (7 bases). The V and J ends lost 0 bases and 4 bases respectively, with 20 bases between them. Germline V gives CDR1 KGHDR, CDR2 SFDVKD. The CDR3 runs to 18 residues. The CDR3, as DNA: TGTGCCACCAGTGATTTGCGTCGGGAGACAGGGCTTGTAGAGACCCAGTACTTC. Translated: CATSDLRRETGLVETQYF.

The V call is TRBV2, the J call TRBJ1-1; D ambiguous. V was clipped by 7 bases and J by 4 bases, with 16 bases between them. CDR1 and CDR2 from the germline V gene are SNHLY and FYNNEI. The CDR3 totals 14 residues. In nucleotides, the CDR3 is TGTGCCAGCATAGAGGATCCTGGCAGCACTGAAGCTTTCTTT. Protein sequence: CASIEDPGSTEAFF.

The chain recombines TRBV5-1 with TRBJ2-7, with 7 positions matching TRBD1. This CDR3 contains 15 residues. The J segment lost 3 bases and the V segment lost 0 bases, leaving 6 bases of the junction unmatched. Germline V lookup: CDR1 SGHRS, CDR2 YFSETQ. The CDR3: CASSLEGTVLYEQYF. DNA for the CDR3: TGCGCCAGCAGCTTGGAAGGGACAGTTCTCTACGAGCAGTACTTC.

The gene calls are TRBV12-3 or TRBV12-4 and TRBJ1-1; TRBD1 agrees at 7 bases. This CDR3 spans 12 amino acids. The V segment lost 6 bases and the J segment 6 bases; nucleotides outside the gene matches: 4. The CDR3, as DNA: TGTGCCAGCAGCCGACAGGGAGCTGAAGCTTTCTTT. Translated, it gives CASSRQGAEAFF.

This clone has a single count. J is TRBJ2-7 and V is TRBV5-4, with D perhaps matching TRBD2 (5 bases). Trimming pared 4 bases from V and 0 bases from J, leaving 17 bases between. This CDR3 has 16 amino acids. CDR1 and CDR2 from the germline V gene are SGHNT and YYREEE (reference sequence). CDR3 in DNA: TGTGCCAGCAGCCCCCCGGGGAGTGTGGGCTCCTACGAGCAGTACTTC. This translates into CASSPPGSVGSYEQYF.

CDR3 DNA: TGTGCCAGCAGCCATGAACAGGGGGCTGATTTCTCTGGGGCCAACGTCCTGACTTTC. It translates to CASSHEQGADFSGANVLTF. J is TRBJ2-6 and V is TRBV11-2; TRBD1 matches 9 bases. The junction had 11 bases not matched to a gene; V was cut back by 5 bases and J by 0 bases. CDR3 size: 19 residues. Germline CDR1 reads SGHAT; CDR2 reads FQNNGV.